The T cell receptor (beta chain) described here comes from a study of STAT5B mutations in CD4+ large granular lymphocyte leukemia. Profiling relied on immunoSEQ multiplex PCR, and the TCRdb table lists in-frame clones only, not all of them. The sample has 20,000 to 25,000 clones, over 70% seen once. The source is a human donor in good health. Sequenced sample: CD4+ T cells from blood buffy coats.

The CDR3 DNA sequence: TGTGCCAGCAGCTTCTCCGGGGGGTCCTACGAGCAGTACTTC. As protein: CASSFSGGSYEQYF. The J gene is TRBJ2-7, the V gene TRBV7-8; 7 bases line up with TRBD2. The CDR3 covers 14 residues. Germline values: CDR1 SGHVS, CDR2 FQNEAQ. V lost 3 bases to trimming and J lost 1 base; unmatched junction nucleotides: 3.